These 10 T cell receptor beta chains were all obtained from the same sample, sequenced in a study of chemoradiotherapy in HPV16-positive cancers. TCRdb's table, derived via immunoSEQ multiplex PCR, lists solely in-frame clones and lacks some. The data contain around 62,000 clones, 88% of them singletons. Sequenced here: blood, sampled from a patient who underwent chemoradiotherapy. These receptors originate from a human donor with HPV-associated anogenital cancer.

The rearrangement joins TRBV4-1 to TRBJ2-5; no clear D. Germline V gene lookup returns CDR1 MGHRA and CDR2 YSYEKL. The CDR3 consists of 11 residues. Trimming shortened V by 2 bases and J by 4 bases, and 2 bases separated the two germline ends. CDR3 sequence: CASSQSETQYF. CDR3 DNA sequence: TGCGCCAGCAGCCAATCAGAGACCCAGTACTTC.

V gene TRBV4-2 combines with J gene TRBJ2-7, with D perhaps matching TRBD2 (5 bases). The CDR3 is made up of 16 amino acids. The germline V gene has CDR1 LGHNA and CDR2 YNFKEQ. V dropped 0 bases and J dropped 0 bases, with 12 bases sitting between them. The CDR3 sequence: CASSQDPFGSSYEQYF. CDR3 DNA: TGTGCCAGCAGCCAAGACCCCTTTGGGAGCTCCTACGAGCAGTACTTC.

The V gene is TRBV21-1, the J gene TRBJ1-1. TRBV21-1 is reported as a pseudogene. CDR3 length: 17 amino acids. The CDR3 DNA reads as TGTGCCAGCAGCAAAGGATTGGGGACACGGGAGGGGACTGAAGCTTTCTTT. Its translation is CASSKGLGTREGTEAFF.

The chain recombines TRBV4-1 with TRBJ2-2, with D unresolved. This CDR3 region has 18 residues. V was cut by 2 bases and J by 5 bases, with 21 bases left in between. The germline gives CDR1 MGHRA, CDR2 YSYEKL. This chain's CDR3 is CASSQTYTQSLRTGELFF. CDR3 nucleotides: TGCGCCAGCAGCCAAACCTACACCCAATCTCTGAGAACCGGGGAGCTGTTTTTT.

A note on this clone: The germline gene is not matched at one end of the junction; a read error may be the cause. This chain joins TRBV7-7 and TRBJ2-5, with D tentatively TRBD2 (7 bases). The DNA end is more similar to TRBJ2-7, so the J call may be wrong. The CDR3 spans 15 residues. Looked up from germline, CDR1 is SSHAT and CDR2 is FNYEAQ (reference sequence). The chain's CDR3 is CASSVGRGAGYEQYF. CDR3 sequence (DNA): TGTGCTAGCAGCGTTGGACGGGGGGCAGGGTACGAGCAGTACTTC.

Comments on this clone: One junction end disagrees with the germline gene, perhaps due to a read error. In DNA, the CDR3 is TGTACCAGTAGACCTCGACTAGCGGGGAGCCAAGAGACCCAGTACTTC. It specifies CTSRPRLAGSQETQYF. V and J are TRBV19 and TRBJ2-5; 11 bases are a match to TRBD2. The CDR3 consists of 16 residues. CDR1 and CDR2 from the germline V gene are LNHDA and SQIVND (reference sequence).

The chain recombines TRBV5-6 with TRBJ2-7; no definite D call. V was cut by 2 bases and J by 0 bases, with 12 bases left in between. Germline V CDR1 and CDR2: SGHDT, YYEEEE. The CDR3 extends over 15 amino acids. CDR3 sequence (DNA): TGTGCCAGCAGCTTCAAACTCCTGGCCTCCTACGAGCAGTACTTC. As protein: CASSFKLLASYEQYF.

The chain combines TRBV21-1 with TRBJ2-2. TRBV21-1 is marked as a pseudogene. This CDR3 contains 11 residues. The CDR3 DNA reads TGTGCCAGCCCGCACACCGGGGAGCTGTTTTTT. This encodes CASPHTGELFF.

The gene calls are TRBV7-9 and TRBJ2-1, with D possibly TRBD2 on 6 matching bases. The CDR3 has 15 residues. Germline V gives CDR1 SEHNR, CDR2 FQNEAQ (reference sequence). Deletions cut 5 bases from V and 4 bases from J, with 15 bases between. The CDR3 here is CASSPETRKYNEQFF. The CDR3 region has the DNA TGTGCCAGCAGCCCCGAGACTAGAAAATACAATGAGCAGTTCTTC.

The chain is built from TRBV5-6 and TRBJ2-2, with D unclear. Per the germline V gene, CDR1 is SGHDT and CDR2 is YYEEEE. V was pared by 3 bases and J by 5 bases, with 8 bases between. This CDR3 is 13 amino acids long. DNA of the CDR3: TGTGCCAGCAGCTGGACCGGGACCGGGGAGCTGTTTTTT. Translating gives CASSWTGTGELFF.